The rows below give T cell receptor beta chains drawn from one sample of a study of blood T cells in healthy people across ages. TCRdb ran MiXCR on the 5' RACE reads and lists one entry per CDR3 protein. The sample lists about 1.1 million distinct CDR3 sequences, 35% to 40% occurring once. Sequencing used blood. The origin of the receptors is a young man in good health. The CDR3 runs from the conserved cysteine through the conserved F or W. A D gene is named only where the DNA matches it firmly. Only part of the rows carry a size: once, few, many, or a class if the clone is expanded.

cdr3_nt: TGTGCCAGCAGTGGACCTTTAACTGAAGCTTTCTTT
cdr3_aa: CASSGPLTEAFF
clone_size: many
d_call: -
v_call: TRBV2
j_call: TRBJ1-1

cdr3_nt: TGTGCCAGCACCAGCGGACGCTCTGGAAACACCATATATTTT
cdr3_aa: CASTSGRSGNTIYF
clone_size: -
d_call: -
v_call: TRBV7-2
j_call: TRBJ1-3

cdr3_nt: TGTGCCAGCAGCTTCGGGACGGGGCTGGATACCGGGGAGCTGTTTTTT
cdr3_aa: CASSFGTGLDTGELFF
clone_size: -
d_call: -
v_call: TRBV9
j_call: TRBJ2-2

cdr3_nt: TGCGCCAGCAGCAGCCGGGACAGGGGAGATACGCAGTATTTT
cdr3_aa: CASSSRDRGDTQYF
clone_size: few
d_call: TRBD1
v_call: TRBV5-1
j_call: TRBJ2-3

cdr3_nt: TGTGCCAGCAGCCAGGGGTTTGGATCCTACAATGAGCAGTTCTTC
cdr3_aa: CASSQGFGSYNEQFF
clone_size: few
d_call: -
v_call: TRBV3-1
j_call: TRBJ2-1

cdr3_nt: TGCGCCAGCTTCGGGGCAGATACGCAGTATTTT
cdr3_aa: CASFGADTQYF
clone_size: -
d_call: -
v_call: TRBV5-1
j_call: TRBJ2-3

cdr3_nt: TGTGCCAGCAGCCAAGATCGGCTAGCCGATACGCAGTATTTT
cdr3_aa: CASSQDRLADTQYF
clone_size: few
d_call: -
v_call: TRBV3-1
j_call: TRBJ2-3

cdr3_nt: TGTGCCAGCAGCCAGAGGACTAGCGGGGGACTTAGGCAGTTCTTC
cdr3_aa: CASSQRTSGGLRQFF
clone_size: -
d_call: TRBD2
v_call: TRBV4-2
j_call: TRBJ2-1

cdr3_nt: TGTGCCAGCAGCGCCGGGACTACGGGTGAGCAGTACTTC
cdr3_aa: CASSAGTTGEQYF
clone_size: -
d_call: TRBD2
v_call: TRBV9
j_call: TRBJ2-7

cdr3_nt: TGTGCCAGCAGCCTTGGACTAGCGGGGGGCATATTAGCCAAAAACATTCTGTACTTC
cdr3_aa: CASSLGLAGGILAKNILYF
clone_size: -
d_call: TRBD2
v_call: TRBV4-2
j_call: TRBJ2-5

cdr3_nt: TGTGCCAGCAGCCATCCGGCGGACGGACAGACCCAGAGCACTGAAGCTTTCTTT
cdr3_aa: CASSHPADGQTQSTEAFF
clone_size: few
d_call: -
v_call: TRBV7-9
j_call: TRBJ1-1

cdr3_nt: TGTGCCAGCAGTGGCGGGACAACCTATGGCTACACCTTC
cdr3_aa: CASSGGTTYGYTF
clone_size: -
d_call: -
v_call: TRBV25-1
j_call: TRBJ1-2

cdr3_nt: TGTGCCAGCAGTTTAAGGCAGGCCACTGAAGCTTTCTTT
cdr3_aa: CASSLRQATEAFF
clone_size: -
d_call: -
v_call: TRBV12-3/TRBV12-4
j_call: TRBJ1-1

cdr3_nt: TGCAGTGCTAGAGATCTTCGCGGGGCAGGGGAGACCCAGTACTTC
cdr3_aa: CSARDLRGAGETQYF
clone_size: few
d_call: -
v_call: TRBV20-1
j_call: TRBJ2-5

cdr3_nt: TGTGCCAGCAGCCTCGGACTCAACAATGGGCAGTACTTC
cdr3_aa: CASSLGLNNGQYF
clone_size: once
d_call: -
v_call: TRBV7-3
j_call: TRBJ2-5

cdr3_nt: TGTGCCAGCAGCGCAGGGGGCGCGGTTAATGAAAAACTGTTTTTT
cdr3_aa: CASSAGGAVNEKLFF
clone_size: -
d_call: TRBD1
v_call: TRBV7-2
j_call: TRBJ1-4

cdr3_nt: TGTGCCAGCAGCTTATCCCGAGCCACTAGCACAGATACGCAGTATTTT
cdr3_aa: CASSLSRATSTDTQYF
clone_size: few
d_call: -
v_call: TRBV7-2
j_call: TRBJ2-3

cdr3_nt: TGTGCCAGCAGCTTAGGGCTCGATAAGCTGTTTTTT
cdr3_aa: CASSLGLDKLFF
clone_size: -
d_call: -
v_call: TRBV7-9
j_call: TRBJ2-2

cdr3_nt: TGTGCCAGCAGTTACTCGAGAAGTCAGGGCTACGAGCAGTACTTC
cdr3_aa: CASSYSRSQGYEQYF
clone_size: -
d_call: -
v_call: TRBV6-6
j_call: TRBJ2-7

cdr3_nt: TGTGCCAGCAGTTTAGCCCCGCCAGGGGCGGGGTATGGCTACACCTTC
cdr3_aa: CASSLAPPGAGYGYTF
clone_size: -
d_call: -
v_call: TRBV27
j_call: TRBJ1-2

cdr3_nt: TGCAGTGCTAGAGTTGGGACAGGTTCGGGTCAGCCCCAGCATTTT
cdr3_aa: CSARVGTGSGQPQHF
clone_size: few
d_call: TRBD1
v_call: TRBV20-1
j_call: TRBJ1-5

cdr3_nt: TGTGCCAGCAGCCAAGAGGAGGTGTACACCGGGGAGCTGTTTTTT
cdr3_aa: CASSQEEVYTGELFF
clone_size: -
d_call: -
v_call: TRBV4-2
j_call: TRBJ2-2

cdr3_nt: TGTGCCAGCAACGACAGGGGTGCTGAAGCTTTCTTT
cdr3_aa: CASNDRGAEAFF
clone_size: -
d_call: TRBD1
v_call: TRBV7-2
j_call: TRBJ1-1

cdr3_nt: TGCAGTGCTAGAGGTGGGACTAGCGGGGTTCCAGGCGAGCAGTTCTTC
cdr3_aa: CSARGGTSGVPGEQFF
clone_size: once
d_call: TRBD2
v_call: TRBV20-1
j_call: TRBJ2-1

cdr3_nt: TGTGCCAGCAGCAGAAATGGCAGGGAGGAAGGCTACACCTTC
cdr3_aa: CASSRNGREEGYTF
clone_size: -
d_call: -
v_call: TRBV21-1
j_call: TRBJ1-2

cdr3_nt: TGTGCCAACAGACGACCGGGACAGGGGGAAGCAGATACGCAGTATTTT
cdr3_aa: CANRRPGQGEADTQYF
clone_size: once
d_call: TRBD1
v_call: TRBV7-9
j_call: TRBJ2-3

cdr3_nt: TGTGCCAGCAGTGATCGTAGCGGGGGGGCGGGTGAGACCCAGTACTTC
cdr3_aa: CASSDRSGGAGETQYF
clone_size: -
d_call: TRBD2
v_call: TRBV2
j_call: TRBJ2-5

cdr3_nt: TGTGCCAGCAAACAAGGGGGCAACTCCTACGAGCAGTACTTC
cdr3_aa: CASKQGGNSYEQYF
clone_size: -
d_call: TRBD1
v_call: TRBV4-2
j_call: TRBJ2-7

cdr3_nt: TGCGCCAGCAGCCAAGATGGGCGGAATCCTACAGATACGCAGTATTTT
cdr3_aa: CASSQDGRNPTDTQYF
clone_size: -
d_call: -
v_call: TRBV4-3
j_call: TRBJ2-3